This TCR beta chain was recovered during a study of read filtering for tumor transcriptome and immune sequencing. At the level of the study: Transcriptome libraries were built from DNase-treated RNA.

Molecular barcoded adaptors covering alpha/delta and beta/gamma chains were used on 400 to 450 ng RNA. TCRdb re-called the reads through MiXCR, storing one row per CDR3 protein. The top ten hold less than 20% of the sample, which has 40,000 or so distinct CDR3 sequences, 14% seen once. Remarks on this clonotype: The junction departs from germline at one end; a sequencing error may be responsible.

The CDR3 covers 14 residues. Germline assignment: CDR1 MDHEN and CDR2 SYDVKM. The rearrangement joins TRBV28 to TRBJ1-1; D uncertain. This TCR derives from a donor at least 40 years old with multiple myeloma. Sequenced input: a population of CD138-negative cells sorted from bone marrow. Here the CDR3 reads CAGSFRSVLTEAFF. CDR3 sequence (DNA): TGTGCCGGCAGTTTTAGGAGTGTACTCACTGAAGCTTTCTTT. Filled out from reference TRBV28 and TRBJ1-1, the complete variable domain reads DVKVTQSSRYLVKRTGEKVFLECVQDMDHENMFWYRQDPGLGLRLIYFSYDVKMKEKGDIPEGYSVSREKKERFSLILESASTNQTSMYLCAGSFRSVLTEAFFGQGTRLTVV.